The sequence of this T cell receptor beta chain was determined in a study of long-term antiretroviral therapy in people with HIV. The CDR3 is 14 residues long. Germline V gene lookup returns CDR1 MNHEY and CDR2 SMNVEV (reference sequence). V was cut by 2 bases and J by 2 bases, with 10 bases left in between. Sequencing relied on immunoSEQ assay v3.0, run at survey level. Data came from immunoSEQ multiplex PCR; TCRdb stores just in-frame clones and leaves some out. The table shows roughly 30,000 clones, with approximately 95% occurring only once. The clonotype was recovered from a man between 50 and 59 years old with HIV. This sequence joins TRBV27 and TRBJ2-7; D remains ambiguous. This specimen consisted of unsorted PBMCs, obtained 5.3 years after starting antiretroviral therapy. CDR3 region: CASSLIDRPYEQYF. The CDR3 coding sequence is TGTGCCAGCAGTTTAATCGACCGACCCTACGAGCAGTACTTC.